A single sample gave rise to the 17 T cell receptor beta chains below, sequenced in a study of early T cells in non-severe SARS-CoV-2 infection. TCRdb passed the 5' RACE reads through MiXCR, listing each CDR3 protein once. The sample consists of 65,000 to 95,000 distinct CDR3 sequences, 4.5% to 6% of them appearing once. Source: whole blood, taken at baseline. Receptors originate from an adult who was a healthcare worker with PCR-confirmed SARS-CoV-2 infection or an uninfected control (not recorded which).

This clonotype was recorded many times. The gene calls are TRBV6-5 and TRBJ1-1; D perhaps matches TRBD1 (5 bases). CDR1 MNHEY and CDR2 SVGAGI come from the germline V gene. CDR3 length: 12 amino acids. Trimming took 8 bases from V and 4 from J, leaving 11 bases between them. The CDR3 sequence is CASSAGGTEAFF. The CDR3 DNA reads TGTGCCAGCTCCGCGGGGGGCACTGAAGCTTTCTTT.

This clonotype was seen only a few times. This rearrangement joins TRBV2 to TRBJ2-1; D remains ambiguous. The CDR3 is 11 amino acids. Germline assignment: CDR1 SNHLY and CDR2 FYNNEI. V lost 6 bases and J lost 9, with 9 bases in between. The CDR3 coding sequence is TGTGCCAGCAGGAAGTTGGGTGAGCAGTTCTTC. Translated: CASRKLGEQFF.

This clonotype was found a few times. The chain uses TRBV13 and TRBJ2-7; D perhaps matches TRBD1 (6 bases). Trimming shortened V by 5 bases and J by 0 bases, and 14 bases separated the two germline ends. CDR1 PRHDT and CDR2 FYEKMQ come from the germline V gene (reference sequence). The CDR3 has 15 amino acids. The CDR3 coding sequence is TGTGCCAGCAGCGCCCGGGACAAGGGCTCCTACGAGCAGTACTTC. Protein sequence: CASSARDKGSYEQYF.

This clonotype occurred many times. The rearrangement links TRBV20-1 to TRBJ1-4, with 7 bases identical to TRBD1. Germline V gives CDR1 DFQATT, CDR2 SNEGSKA (reference sequence). V was pared by 5 bases and J by 6 bases, with 6 bases of the junction left unmatched. The CDR3 contains 13 residues. The CDR3 sequence: CSARTGGYEKLFF. The DNA of the CDR3 is TGCAGTGCTCGGACAGGAGGGTATGAAAAACTGTTTTTT.

The rearrangement joins TRBV28 to TRBJ2-7; 9 bases fit TRBD2. Trimming removed 7 bases from V and 6 bases from J; junction bases left unmatched: 13. The length of the CDR3 is 15 residues. Germline V gives CDR1 MDHEN, CDR2 SYDVKM. The CDR3 region has the DNA TGTGCCAGCACCCTAGGGGCTAGCGGGGCCTGCGAGCAGTACTTC. It specifies CASTLGASGACEQYF. Full variable domain (rest looked up from reference TRBV28 and TRBJ2-7): DVKVTQSSRYLVKRTGEKVFLECVQDMDHENMFWYRQDPGLGLRLIYFSYDVKMKEKGDIPEGYSVSREKKERFSLILESASTNQTSMYLCASTLGASGACEQYFGPGTRLTVT.

This clonotype was found many times. The chain is built from TRBV6-1 and TRBJ2-1, with D possibly TRBD2 on 5 matching bases. V was clipped by 6 bases and J by 2 bases, with 17 bases between them. Germline V gives CDR1 MNHNS, CDR2 SASEGT. This CDR3 is built from 16 residues. The CDR3 reads CASRALGLAAYNEQFF. CDR3 nucleotide sequence: TGTGCCAGCAGGGCACTTGGGCTAGCAGCCTACAATGAGCAGTTCTTC.

This clonotype was seen more than once but under ten times. CDR3 in amino acids: CASNQGGNGYTF. The CDR3 DNA reads as TGTGCCAGTAACCAGGGCGGAAATGGCTACACCTTC. The V gene is TRBV19, the J gene TRBJ1-2, with D possibly TRBD1 on 5 matching bases. The ends were cut back, 7 bases at V and 6 bases at J, with 12 bases in the middle. The length of the CDR3 is 12 residues. Germline V gives CDR1 LNHDA, CDR2 SQIVND (reference sequence).

This clonotype was detected ten times or more. J is TRBJ2-6 and V is TRBV20-1; 10 positions match TRBD2. CDR1 DFQATT and CDR2 SNEGSKA come from the germline V gene (reference sequence). The J segment lost 0 bases and the V segment lost 2 bases, leaving 22 bases of the junction unmatched. The CDR3 is 23 amino acids. The CDR3 here is CSARLYLAGVSGYESSGANVLTF. Here the CDR3 DNA reads TGCAGTGCTAGACTGTACCTAGCGGGAGTTAGTGGCTATGAAAGCTCTGGGGCCAACGTCCTGACTTTC.

This clonotype showed up just a few times. The chain combines TRBV4-2 with TRBJ2-3; TRBD2 agrees at 14 bases. CDR1 is LGHNA and CDR2 is YNFKEQ in the germline V gene. Trimming cost V 1 base and J 8 bases; bases outside gene matches: 17. The CDR3 is 20 residues long. The CDR3 protein is CASSQVGLAGGPPPRATQYF. Here the CDR3 DNA reads TGTGCCAGCAGCCAAGTAGGACTAGCGGGAGGCCCCCCCCCACGAGCTACGCAGTATTTT.

This clonotype showed up many times. V usage is TRBV12-3 or TRBV12-4 and J usage is TRBJ1-5; a weak D match, TRBD1 (5 bases). The CDR3 runs 14 residues. Trimming removed 1 base at V and 7 bases at J, with 11 bases between. CDR3 nucleotide sequence: TGTGCCAGCAGTTTAGGTGGGGGTCGGCAGCCCCAGCATTTT. As protein: CASSLGGGRQPQHF.

In its sample, this clonotype was seen many times. J is TRBJ2-7 and V is TRBV7-9, with D possibly matching TRBD2 (6 bases). The germline V gene has CDR1 SEHNR and CDR2 FQNEAQ (reference sequence). The CDR3 contains 11 residues. Trimming removed 5 bases at V and 12 bases at J, with 14 bases between. CDR3 sequence: CASSPGTPRYF. In DNA form, the CDR3 reads TGTGCCAGCAGCCCTGGGACTCCCCGGTACTTC.

There are many counts of this clonotype. The CDR3 coding sequence is TGTGCCAGCAGCTTGCGGTGGGGCTGGACTGAAGCTTTCTTT. Its translation: CASSLRWGWTEAFF. The V and J genes are TRBV5-5 and TRBJ1-1; TRBD1 might be the D (5 bases). The V end lost 1 base, the J end lost 5 bases, and 12 bases lay between the germline ends. The germline V gene encodes CDR1 SGHKS and CDR2 YYEKEE (reference sequence). CDR3 length equals 14 residues.

Of note for this clonotype: Just one base apart from a much larger clone, this may be a read error. This chain connects TRBV5-8 to TRBJ1-1; D call uncertain. CDR3 length equals 16 residues. Germline values: CDR1 SGHTS, CDR2 YDEGEE. Trimming took 5 bases from V and 4 from J, leaving 21 bases between them. The CDR3 loop is CASRHWPQDAFTEAFF. The CDR3 DNA reads as TGTGCCAGCAGACATTGGCCTCAGGATGCGTTCACTGAAGCTTTCTTT.

Many counts were recorded for this clonotype. A read error may account for a junction end that differs from germline. CDR3 loop: CASSPVQGWKTEVFF. CDR3 coding DNA: TGTGCCAGCAGCCCCGTCCAGGGATGGAAAACTGAAGTTTTCTTT. The chain carries TRBV11-2 and TRBJ1-1, with a tentative D call TRBD1 (5 bases). This CDR3 is 15 amino acids long. The V gene's germline CDR1 is SGHAT and CDR2 FQNNGV. The whole variable domain, remainder taken from reference TRBV11-2 and TRBJ1-1, is EAGVAQSPRYKIIEKRQSVAFWCNPISGHATLYWYQQILGQGPKLLIQFQNNGVVDDSQLPKDRFSAERLKGVDSTLKIQPAKLEDSAVYLCASSPVQGWKTEVFFGQGTRLTVV.

This clonotype occurred a few times. The chain uses TRBV9 and TRBJ2-7; D not certain. This CDR3 comprises 14 residues. From germline, CDR1 is SGDLS and CDR2 YYNGEE. Trimming stripped 7 bases from V and 0 bases from J, with 14 bases between. In DNA, the CDR3 is TGTGCCAGCTCCCGGTCTCGCAGCTCCTACGAGCAGTACTTC. This gives the protein CASSRSRSSYEQYF. Together with reference TRBV9 and TRBJ2-7, the CDR3 gives the full variable domain: DSGVTQTPKHLITATGQRVTLRCSPRSGDLSVYWYQQSLDQGLQFLIQYYNGEERAKGNILERFSAQQFPDLHSELNLSSLELGDSALYFCASSRSRSSYEQYFGPGTRLTVT.

This clonotype was counted ten times or more. The rearrangement joins TRBV29-1 to TRBJ1-2, with TRBD1 identical over 9 bases. Germline V lookup: CDR1 SQVTM, CDR2 ANQGSEA. Losses at the gene ends were 4 bases for V and 4 bases for J; bases not matched to a gene: 7. The CDR3 runs 14 residues. The DNA of the CDR3 is TGCAGCGTTGCTACGGGACAGGGAGGCTATGGCTACACCTTC. Its protein is CSVATGQGGYGYTF.

This clonotype was seen many times. This chain uses TRBV7-8 with TRBJ2-2, with D perhaps matching TRBD2 (6 bases). V was clipped by 5 bases and J by 5 bases, with 24 bases between them. CDR1 is SGHVS, CDR2 FQNEAQ, per germline. CDR3 length: 18 residues. The CDR3 reads CASSPIPYGSGGTGELFF. In DNA form, the CDR3 reads TGTGCCAGCAGCCCAATACCCTACGGGAGCGGAGGGACCGGGGAGCTGTTTTTT.